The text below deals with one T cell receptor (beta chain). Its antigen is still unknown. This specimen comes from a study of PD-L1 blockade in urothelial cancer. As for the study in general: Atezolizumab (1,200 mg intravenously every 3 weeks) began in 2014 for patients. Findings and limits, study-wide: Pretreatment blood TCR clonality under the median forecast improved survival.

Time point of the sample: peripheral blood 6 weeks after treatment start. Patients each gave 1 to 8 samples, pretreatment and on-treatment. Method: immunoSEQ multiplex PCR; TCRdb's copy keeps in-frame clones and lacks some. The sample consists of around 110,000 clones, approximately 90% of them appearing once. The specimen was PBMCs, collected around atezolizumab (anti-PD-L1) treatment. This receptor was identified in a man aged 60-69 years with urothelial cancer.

CDR3 bases: TGTGCCAGCAGCCAAGATCGGACTAGCGGGGGGTCGACGAACACCGGGGAGCTGTTTTTT. Translating gives CASSQDRTSGGSTNTGELFF. This rearrangement joins TRBV4-2 to TRBJ2-2; TRBD2 agrees at 14 bases. This CDR3 has 20 residues. Germline CDR1 and CDR2: LGHNA and YNFKEQ. J gave up 0 bases and V 0 bases, and 6 bases lay outside the gene matches.